Detailed here is one TCR beta chain. Which antigen it targets is not known. Base-call qualities are not available, and no considerably larger clone is one nucleotide away. The sample carries other DNA sequences with the same CDR3. Each collaborating institution followed its own protocols to collect whole blood in K2EDTA tubes. For TCRbeta analysis, collaborator samples were shipped as frozen whole blood, as isolated PBMCs, or as DNA extracted from either sample type. The sample is drawn from a study of blood T cell repertoires in COVID-19 (dated by TCRdb to the early 2020s). Looking at the study overall: The collaborator samples originated in the United States, Italy and Spain and spanned the acute and convalescent phases of COVID-19. The prospective study material was composed of cDNA or gDNA derived from T cells, B-cell-depleted T cells, or PBMCs. A freely available public database, intended as a resource for researchers studying the immune response to SARS-CoV-2, is where the repertoires were released. Sample metadata almost always included a de-identified subject ID, COVID-19 status, age in years and sex. Where HLA class I and class II types were available, the types were taken from metadata supplied by the sample provider, not from assay-based typing. Samples came from the ongoing ImmuneRACE study (first 160 participants) plus 1,254 subjects from 6 global collaborators. Deeply sampled blood TCRbeta repertoires from subjects exposed to, actively infected with, or recovered from COVID-19 were included in the dataset.

TCRbeta CDR3 regions were amplified from genomic DNA using the immunoSEQ Assay, a bias-controlled multiplex PCR. In the authors' own workflow: Nucleated cell counts per sample were estimated from amplification of reference gene primers within the assay. To quantify the absolute abundance of each unique TCRbeta CDR3 rearrangement, sequence reads were collapsed and filtered. For each sample, productive Simpson clonality was calculated as the square root of Simpson's diversity index over productive rearrangements. TCRdb limited this immuneACCESS table to in-frame rearrangements with V and J called. A share of clones is missing; checked studies link under half to unresolved V genes, and the rest is unexplained. The V and J calls and clone size are taken from that table; D and trimming were inferred from the DNA. The sample table contains about 670,000 clones; only one count was recorded for around 90% of them. Over 0.2% of the sample goes to the ten largest clones.

General findings and caveats noted by the study authors: Clinical and demographic metadata were provided uncurated, with the amount varying by source and participant.

This clonotype was sampled from a woman younger than 35 with acute or convalescent COVID-19. The specimen was peripheral blood.

The CDR3 reads CASSFSTGELFF. Read as DNA, the sequence is TGTGCCAGCAGCTTCTCCACCGGGGAGCTGTTTTTT. The rearrangement combines TRBV7-3 with TRBJ2-2, with the D gene not confidently named. V lost 3 bases and J lost 4 bases; the stretch between them is 3 bases long. From the germline V gene, CDR1 is SGHTA and CDR2 is FQGTGA. From the cysteine through the phenylalanine, the CDR3 covers 12 amino acids. The DNA shown is the 36-base CDR3, in frame from base 1.